The 5 T cell receptor beta chains given below trace back to one sample, sequenced in a study of T cell repertoires in cytomegalovirus infection. TCRdb called the reads again in MiXCR, with one record for every CDR3 protein. The top ten clones hold 39% of a sample with more than 85,000 distinct CDR3 sequences, 23% of them seen once. Sample: CD8+ T cells from PBMCs. The receptors shown here come from a human donor in good health (CMV status not recorded). Some clones in this sample may be carry-over from other donors' samples.

The chain carries TRBV20-1 and TRBJ2-7, with TRBD2 matching 9 bases. In germline, CDR1 is DFQATT, CDR2 SNEGSKA (reference sequence). The ends lost 0 bases at V and 0 bases at J; junction bases unmatched: 3. CDR3 length: 15 amino acids. DNA of the CDR3: TGCAGTGCTAGAGAGCTAGCGGGAAACTCCTACGAGCAGTACTTC. Amino acid sequence: CSARELAGNSYEQYF.

The chain is built from TRBV18 and TRBJ2-3; unclear D gene. Germline values: CDR1 KGHSH, CDR2 LQKENI. The CDR3 is 12 residues long. Trimming stripped 2 bases from V and 4 bases from J, with 4 bases between. The CDR3 loop reads CASSPGSDTQYF. In DNA form, the CDR3 reads TGTGCCAGCTCACCAGGGTCAGATACGCAGTATTTT. The variable domain in full, with the rest retrieved from reference TRBV18 and TRBJ2-3, is NAGVMQNPRHLVRRRGQEARLRCSPMKGHSHVYWYRQLPEEGLKFMVYLQKENIIDESGMPKERFSAEFPKEGPSILRIQQVVRGDSAAYFCASSPGSDTQYFGPGTRLTVL.

Regarding this clonotype: Because it lacks the conserved phenylalanine or tryptophan at the end, this CDR3 is likely a read error. The chain employs TRBV20-1 and TRBJ2-7; no reliable D call. The CDR3 spans 14 residues. V lost 2 bases and J 1 base, leaving 12 bases between the germline ends. Germline CDR1 is DFQATT and CDR2 is SNEGSKA (reference sequence). CDR3 in amino acids: CSARPHTVSYEQYS. The DNA for the CDR3 is TGCAGTGCTAGACCCCATACTGTATCCTACGAGCAGTACTCC.

The chain is built from TRBV9 and TRBJ2-7; TRBD1 matches at 9 bases. CDR1 and CDR2 (germline): SGDLS, YYNGEE. This CDR3 contains 12 residues. V gave up 3 bases and J gave up 5 bases; unmatched junction bases: 0. CDR3 nucleotides: TGTGCCAGCAGCGGGACAGGGGACGAGCAGTACTTC. Its protein is CASSGTGDEQYF.

The chain carries TRBV13 and TRBJ2-1; 10 positions agree with TRBD2. Germline CDR1 and CDR2: PRHDT and FYEKMQ (reference sequence). V was clipped by 1 base and J by 7 bases; unmatched bases: 7. The CDR3 consists of 16 residues. In nucleotides, the CDR3 is TGTGCCAGCAGCTTAGACTCTAGCGGGAGAACAAATGAGCAGTTCTTC. Amino acid sequence: CASSLDSSGRTNEQFF.